This TCR beta chain was captured in a study of T-cell memory formation after mild COVID-19. For the study at large: TCR clusters largely stayed donor specific.

Barcoded TCR alpha and TCR beta cDNA libraries with UMIs came from 5'RACE using constant-segment primers. TCRdb reprocessed the 5' RACE reads with MiXCR, giving one entry per CDR3 protein. This repertoire shows some 300,000 distinct CDR3 sequences, roughly 19% found once; its top ten account for roughly a fifth. General study findings and limits: Later expanders leaned CD4+, whereas day 15 to 85 contracting clones were balanced CD4/CD8. The authors left the SARS-CoV-2 specificity of second-wave clones peaking on day 37 unconfirmed.

This CDR3 region has 15 residues. The V gene end was trimmed by 7 bases and the J gene end by 4 bases; junction bases not matched to a gene: 9. CDR1 is SNHLY, CDR2 FYNNEI, per germline. Note on this clonotype: The antigen is unknown.

The receptor was isolated from a man aged 18 to 35 who had mild COVID-19 (a few samples of this study predate the infection). Cell type and time point are not known. The chain links TRBV2 to TRBJ2-5; the match to TRBD1 covers 10 bases. Sequencing used PBMCs or a T cell subset sorted from them (not recorded which). CDR3 protein: CASIRTGGSGETQYF. The CDR3 DNA follows: TGTGCCAGCATTCGGACAGGGGGTTCTGGAGAGACCCAGTACTTC.